In this sample, the clone carrying this T cell receptor beta chain is medium-sized. The TCRbeta library incorporated unique molecular identifiers. MiXCR, applied by TCRdb to the PCR reads, yields one record per CDR3 protein. This table holds 73,000 or so distinct CDR3 sequences, 4% to 5% found once. The entry originates in a study of T-cell reconstitution after alpha-beta-depleted transplantation in children. Germline lookup yields CDR1 SGHRS and CDR2 YFSETQ. This CDR3 comprises 11 residues. The V gene lost 5 bases and the J gene lost 3 bases, with 5 bases spanning the gap. This chain uses TRBV5-1 with TRBJ2-5; D is unresolved. The sequencing used PBMCs, mostly from graft donor cells, collected 180 days after TCRalphabeta/CD19-depleted stem cell transplant. The source is a boy under two years old who had a stem cell transplant for acute myeloid leukemia, so the T cells may come from the graft donor. The CDR3 loop is CASRVEETQYF. CDR3 nucleotide sequence: TGCGCCAGCAGAGTTGAAGAGACCCAGTACTTC.